These 14 T cell receptor beta chains were all obtained from the same sample, sequenced in a study of cytomegalovirus exposure and HLA in healthy donors. PCR employed 60 Vbeta and 13 Jbeta primers. Method: immunoSEQ multiplex PCR; TCRdb's copy keeps in-frame clones and lacks some. The sample records under 150,000 clones, almost 85% being singletons. The sequenced sample consisted of PBMCs. These TCRs come from a boy between 2 and 10 years old in good health and CMV-seronegative.

The rearrangement joins TRBV6-1 to TRBJ2-7; tentative D call: TRBD1 (6 bases). The length of the CDR3 is 14 residues. Germline V CDR1 and CDR2: MNHNS, SASEGT. V was cut by 9 bases and J by 3 bases, with 18 bases left in between. CDR3 protein: CASGDPGQVYEQYV. For the CDR3, the DNA is TGTGCCAGTGGTGATCCGGGACAAGTCTACGAGCAGTACGTC.

This sequence joins TRBV18 and TRBJ1-1; D gene uncertain. V lost 2 bases, J lost 0 bases, and 10 bases lay in between. Germline lookup yields CDR1 KGHSH and CDR2 LQKENI. This CDR3 spans 15 amino acids. CDR3: CASSPREGMNTEAFF. Written as DNA, the CDR3 is TGTGCCAGCTCACCAAGGGAGGGCATGAACACTGAAGCTTTCTTT.

The table lists this clone with a count of one. This rearrangement joins TRBV25-1 to TRBJ1-3; D possibly corresponds to TRBD1 (5 bases). V was shortened by 6 bases and J by 4 bases, with 13 bases between the two germline ends. Per the germline V gene, CDR1 is MGHDK and CDR2 is SYGVNS. The CDR3 length is 14 residues. The CDR3 loop is CASSPGGDGNTIYF. Written as DNA, the CDR3 is TGTGCCAGCAGCCCGGGGGGGGACGGAAACACCATATATTTT. Supplemented by reference TRBV25-1 and TRBJ1-3, the full variable domain reads EADIYQTPRYLVIGTGKKITLECSQTMGHDKMYWYQQDPGMELHLIHYSYGVNSTEKGDLSSESTVSRIRTEHFPLTLESARPSHTSQYLCASSPGGDGNTIYFGEGSWLTVV.

The chain is built from TRBV7-9 and TRBJ1-2; TRBD1 might be the D (5 bases). Germline lookup yields CDR1 SEHNR and CDR2 FQNEAQ (reference sequence). V shed 0 bases and J shed 3 bases, with 11 bases lying between them. The CDR3 is 15 amino acids. The DNA of the CDR3 is TGTGCCAGCAGCTTAGCGGACATCACATACTATGGCTACACCTTC. As protein: CASSLADITYYGYTF. Full variable domain (remainder filled in from reference TRBV7-9 and TRBJ1-2): DTGVSQNPRHKITKRGQNVTFRCDPISEHNRLYWYRQTLGQGPEFLTYFQNEAQLEKSRLLSDRFSAERPKGSFSTLEIQRTEQGDSAMYLCASSLADITYYGYTFGSGTRLTVV.

This clone showed up just once. V gene TRBV6-1 combines with J gene TRBJ1-2; no firm D call. Germline CDR1 reads MNHNS; CDR2 reads SASEGT. The CDR3 totals 13 residues. The ends were cut back, 2 bases at V and 6 bases at J, with 10 bases in the middle. The CDR3 spells CASSEPLRHGYTF. DNA of the CDR3: TGTGCCAGCAGTGAACCCCTCAGGCATGGCTACACCTTC.

This clone was counted a single time. The genes are TRBV27 and TRBJ1-2; maybe TRBD1 (5 bases). The germline CDR1 and CDR2 sequences are MNHEY and SMNVEV (reference sequence). The CDR3 totals 15 residues. Between the trimmed V and J ends, which lost 3 bases and 4 bases, there was a span of 15 bases. This CDR3 reads CASSLTRTHGYGYTF. DNA of the CDR3: TGTGCCAGCAGTTTGACCAGGACACATGGCTATGGCTACACCTTC.

The rearrangement joins TRBV7-2 to TRBJ1-5; D gene uncertain. Germline V lookup: CDR1 SGHTA, CDR2 FQGNSA. V shed 5 bases and J shed 4 bases, with 9 bases lying between them. CDR3 length: 13 residues. CDR3 bases: TGTGCCAGCAGCCTCGAGCGGAATCAGCCCCAGCATTTT. Protein: CASSLERNQPQHF.

This clone was recorded only once. The chain is built from TRBV4-2 and TRBJ1-1; the D gene is possibly TRBD1 (5 bases). The CDR3 contains 15 residues. V was shortened by 0 bases and J by 7 bases, with 15 bases between the two germline ends. The V gene's germline CDR1 is LGHNA and CDR2 YNFKEQ. CDR3 sequence (DNA): TGTGCCAGCAGCCAAGAGCGGGGCCTGGGAGTTGAAGCTTTCTTT. Protein product: CASSQERGLGVEAFF.

This clone was counted between two and nine times. The V and J genes are TRBV6-4 and TRBJ2-5; 9 positions agree with TRBD2. The CDR3 has 15 amino acids. The ends lost 3 bases at V and 3 bases at J; junction bases unmatched: 5. Looked up from germline, CDR1 is MRHNA and CDR2 is SNTAGT. The CDR3 here is CASSEGERGEETQYF. The CDR3 DNA follows: TGTGCCAGCAGTGAAGGGGAGCGGGGGGAAGAGACCCAGTACTTC.

The rearrangement uses TRBV5-5 and TRBJ1-6; D might be TRBD1 (5 bases). Germline CDR1 is SGHKS and CDR2 is YYEKEE (reference sequence). The CDR3 runs to 15 residues. Trimming shortened V by 1 base and J by 5 bases, and 10 bases separated the two germline ends. CDR3 in DNA: TGTGCCAGCAGCTTGTCAGGGTTGGATAATTCACCCCTCCACTTT. The encoded protein is CASSLSGLDNSPLHF.

The chain links TRBV5-5 to TRBJ1-6; no definite D call. CDR1 SGHKS and CDR2 YYEKEE come from the germline V gene (reference sequence). The CDR3 is 15 amino acids. V was clipped by 4 bases and J by 16 bases, with 24 bases between them. The CDR3 is CASSLAGTSTYELHF. The DNA for the CDR3 is TGTGCCAGCAGCCTAGCCGGAACATCCACCTATGAACTCCACTTT.

This clone occurred once. V gene TRBV19 combines with J gene TRBJ1-4, with 7 bases identical to TRBD1. The germline V gene has CDR1 LNHDA and CDR2 SQIVND (reference sequence). The CDR3 is 13 residues long. The V segment lost 3 bases and the J segment 7 bases; nucleotides outside the gene matches: 2. The CDR3 DNA sequence: TGTGCCAGTAGTATCCGGGACAGTGAAAAACTGTTTTTT. As protein: CASSIRDSEKLFF.

The chain carries TRBV9 and TRBJ2-3; D is possibly TRBD2 (6 bases). The V gene lost 4 bases and the J gene lost 0 bases, with 6 bases spanning the gap. Germline V gene lookup returns CDR1 SGDLS and CDR2 YYNGEE. The CDR3 is made up of 13 amino acids. The DNA for the CDR3 is TGTGCCAGCAGCCGGGGGAGCACAGATACGCAGTATTTT. Translating gives CASSRGSTDTQYF.

The chain has TRBV7-3 and TRBJ2-4; the D is unclear. The ends were cut back, 6 bases at V and 0 bases at J, with 18 bases in the middle. The CDR3 totals 17 residues. Germline CDR1 is SGHTA and CDR2 is FQGTGA. Here the CDR3 reads CASRIKARRVAKNIQYF. CDR3 coding DNA: TGTGCCAGCAGGATTAAGGCGAGGAGAGTAGCCAAAAACATTCAGTACTTC.